A single sample gave rise to the 27 T cell receptor beta chains below, sequenced in a study of T cell changes during pregnancy in multiple sclerosis. The repertoire was sequenced with immunoSEQ multiplex PCR; TCRdb's copy has only in-frame clones and lacks some. The sample holds tens of thousands of clones; 94% are singletons and the top ten take about 0.6%. The specimen was CD4+ T cells from peripheral blood mononuclear cells, collected in the second trimester of pregnancy. The receptors come from a female donor with multiple sclerosis, enrolled in a pregnancy study.

The chain links TRBV13 to TRBJ2-4; D unclear. CDR1 and CDR2 (germline): PRHDT, FYEKMQ (reference sequence). The CDR3 spans 14 residues. V shed 3 bases and J shed 7 bases, with 13 bases lying between them. The CDR3 loop reads CASSFGRSGNIQYF. CDR3 coding DNA: TGTGCCAGCAGCTTTGGAAGGTCCGGGAACATTCAGTACTTC.

This rearrangement joins TRBV6-5 to TRBJ1-6, with 7 bases aligning to TRBD1. Germline loops: CDR1 MNHEY, CDR2 SVGAGI. V was clipped by 6 bases and J by 7 bases; unmatched bases: 6. The CDR3 contains 14 residues. The CDR3 spells CASRETGRNSPLHF. In nucleotides, the CDR3 is TGTGCCAGCAGGGAGACAGGGAGGAATTCACCCCTCCACTTT.

The chain combines TRBV29-1 with TRBJ1-1; tentatively, D is TRBD1 (5 bases). The CDR3 loop spans 10 amino acids. V was cut by 7 bases and J by 6 bases, with 9 bases left in between. Looked up from germline, CDR1 is SQVTM and CDR2 is ANQGSEA. CDR3 coding DNA: TGCAGCGCTGGGGGGGCTGAAGCTTTCTTT. Its protein is CSAGGAEAFF.

V gene TRBV7-3 combines with J gene TRBJ1-3; 7 nucleotides match TRBD1. From germline, CDR1 is SGHTA and CDR2 FQGTGA. V shed 0 bases and J 4 bases; nucleotides not matched to a gene: 3. The CDR3 is made up of 15 amino acids. The CDR3 bases are TGTGCCAGCAGCTTAACCGGGACAGAAGGAAACACCATATATTTT. Its protein product is CASSLTGTEGNTIYF.

The rearrangement links TRBV19 to TRBJ2-1, with 9 bases aligning to TRBD2. Germline V lookup: CDR1 LNHDA, CDR2 SQIVND (reference sequence). The CDR3 loop spans 16 amino acids. The ends lost 3 bases at V and 8 bases at J; junction bases unmatched: 11. As DNA, the CDR3 is TGTGCCAGTAGTATCCTAGGAGCGGGGGGCATCGATGAGCAGTTCTTC. It yields the protein CASSILGAGGIDEQFF.

This chain links TRBV7-3 with TRBJ2-2; 7 nucleotides line up with TRBD2. The trim removed 5 bases at V and 6 bases at J, leaving 18 bases unmatched. The CDR3 totals 18 residues. Germline V lookup: CDR1 SGHTA, CDR2 FQGTGA. CDR3 in amino acids: CASSVNLYRGGQAGELFF. In DNA, the CDR3 is TGTGCCAGCAGCGTAAACCTCTACCGCGGGGGTCAAGCCGGGGAGCTGTTTTTT.

This chain uses TRBV7-8 with TRBJ1-5, with 8 bases identical to TRBD1. V shed 5 bases, J shed 2 bases, and the junction held 2 bases outside the gene matches. CDR3 size: 14 residues. CDR1 is SGHVS and CDR2 is FQNEAQ in the germline V gene. The CDR3 DNA sequence: TGTGCCAGCAGCCCGGGACAGGGCAATCAGCCCCAGCATTTT. Translation: CASSPGQGNQPQHF.

This rearrangement joins TRBV7-6 to TRBJ2-1, with 7 bases lining up with TRBD1. Germline V gives CDR1 SGHVS, CDR2 FNYEAQ. CDR3 size: 16 residues. The V segment lost 6 bases and the J segment 0 bases; nucleotides outside the gene matches: 8. CDR3 DNA sequence: TGTGCCAGCAGTTCAGGACAGGCCCCCTCCTACAATGAGCAGTTCTTC. Its protein is CASSSGQAPSYNEQFF.

V gene TRBV6-5 combines with J gene TRBJ1-1; TRBD1 agrees at 9 bases. Losses at the gene ends were 8 bases for V and 11 bases for J; bases not matched to a gene: 12. Germline CDR1 and CDR2: MNHEY and SVGAGI. This CDR3 comprises 13 residues. CDR3 in amino acids: CASAAGTGFLAFF. DNA for the CDR3: TGTGCCAGCGCTGCCGGGACAGGGTTTTTGGCTTTCTTT.

The gene calls are TRBV6-5 and TRBJ2-7, with 12 nucleotides matching TRBD2. Unmatched junction bases numbered 4, after V lost 2 bases and J lost 2 bases. The germline V gene has CDR1 MNHEY and CDR2 SVGAGI. The CDR3 totals 16 residues. CDR3 protein: CASSYTLAGGPYEQYF. Written as DNA, the CDR3 is TGTGCCAGCAGTTACACCCTAGCGGGGGGGCCCTACGAGCAGTACTTC.

The V and J genes are TRBV14 and TRBJ1-2; 9 bases agree with TRBD1. CDR1 SGHDN and CDR2 FVKESK come from the germline V gene. The CDR3 length is 15 residues. With V trimmed by 3 bases and J by 5 bases, 7 bases remained unmatched. CDR3 region: CASSQGQGRSYGYTF. CDR3 coding DNA: TGTGCCAGCAGCCAGGGACAGGGCCGCTCATATGGCTACACCTTC. The complete variable domain, with remaining parts taken from reference TRBV14 and TRBJ1-2, reads EAGVTQFPSHSVIEKGQTVTLRCDPISGHDNLYWYRRVMGKEIKFLLHFVKESKQDESGMPNNRFLAERTGGTYSTLKVQPAELEDSGVYFCASSQGQGRSYGYTFGSGTRLTVV.

The V call is TRBV29-1, the J call TRBJ1-2, with D unresolved. CDR1 and CDR2 (germline): SQVTM, ANQGSEA. The CDR3 has 12 amino acids. The germline V and J ends were trimmed by 0 bases and 8 bases, with 10 bases remaining between them. CDR3 in DNA: TGCAGCGTTGAAGATGAGGGCCGAGGCTACACCTTC. It codes for CSVEDEGRGYTF.

The chain uses TRBV5-6 and TRBJ1-1; 8 bases are shared with TRBD1. The CDR3 spans 15 residues. CDR1 is SGHDT and CDR2 is YYEEEE in the germline V gene. V was pared by 0 bases and J by 6 bases, with 7 bases of the junction left unmatched. The CDR3 DNA follows: TGTGCCAGCAGCTTGGGTCAGGGGGCCTATCCTGAAGCTTTCTTT. This gives the protein CASSLGQGAYPEAFF.

The chain recombines TRBV2 with TRBJ1-5; a possible D gene is TRBD1 (5 bases). Trimming removed 7 bases at V and 3 bases at J, with 10 bases between. The CDR3 contains 13 residues. Per the germline V gene, CDR1 is SNHLY and CDR2 is FYNNEI. CDR3 DNA sequence: TGTGCCAGCACCAGACAGCCCAATCAGCCCCAGCATTTT. This sequence encodes CASTRQPNQPQHF.

The chain combines TRBV7-2 with TRBJ2-1; no firm D call. The germline CDR1 and CDR2 sequences are SGHTA and FQGNSA. Trimming pared 5 bases from V and 9 bases from J, leaving 11 bases between. The CDR3 is 12 residues long. The CDR3 loop is CASSHSTREQFF. In nucleotides, the CDR3 is TGTGCCAGCAGCCACTCCACCCGTGAGCAGTTCTTC.

The V call is TRBV7-3, the J call TRBJ2-1, with 8 bases lining up with TRBD2. Germline values: CDR1 SGHTA, CDR2 FQGTGA. Losses at the gene ends were 6 bases for V and 9 bases for J; bases not matched to a gene: 7. The CDR3 contains 13 residues. CDR3 sequence reads: CASSLGTSGEQFF. DNA for the CDR3: TGTGCCAGCAGTTTAGGAACTAGCGGTGAGCAGTTCTTC. The variable domain in full, completed from reference TRBV7-3 and TRBJ2-1, reads GAGVSQTPSNKVTEKGKYVELRCDPISGHTALYWYRQSLGQGPEFLIYFQGTGAADDSGLPNDRFFAVRPEGSVSTLKIQRTERGDSAVYLCASSLGTSGEQFFGPGTRLTVL.

The rearrangement links TRBV6-1 to TRBJ2-2, with D possibly TRBD1 on 8 matching bases. Germline values: CDR1 MNHNS, CDR2 SASEGT. With 3 bases removed from V and 1 base from J, the gap between germline ends came to 12 bases. The CDR3 has 16 residues. Here the CDR3 reads CASSDTGGENTGELFF. Here the CDR3 DNA reads TGTGCCAGCAGTGATACAGGGGGGGAGAACACCGGGGAGCTGTTTTTT.

The chain uses TRBV11-2 and TRBJ1-1; D uncertain. Deletions cut 0 bases from V and 6 bases from J, with 14 bases between. This CDR3 contains 15 residues. Germline V gives CDR1 SGHAT, CDR2 FQNNGV. CDR3: CASSLDFGVMAEAFF. The CDR3 DNA reads TGTGCCAGCAGCTTAGATTTCGGGGTTATGGCTGAAGCTTTCTTT. The full variable domain, with the rest looked up from reference TRBV11-2 and TRBJ1-1, is EAGVAQSPRYKIIEKRQSVAFWCNPISGHATLYWYQQILGQGPKLLIQFQNNGVVDDSQLPKDRFSAERLKGVDSTLKIQPAKLEDSAVYLCASSLDFGVMAEAFFGQGTRLTVV.

The count of this clone is one. This chain connects TRBV29-1 to TRBJ2-3, with 11 bases aligning to TRBD2. CDR1 and CDR2 from the germline V gene are SQVTM and ANQGSEA. Losses at the gene ends were 5 bases for V and 5 bases for J; bases not matched to a gene: 9. This CDR3 has 15 residues. CDR3 DNA sequence: TGCAGCGTTCCGATAGCGGGGGGGCATAGAGATACGCAGTATTTT. Its translation: CSVPIAGGHRDTQYF.

A single count supports this clone. The chain uses TRBV2 and TRBJ1-5; 8 nucleotides agree with TRBD1. The CDR3 totals 14 residues. J was trimmed by 2 bases and V by 8 bases; bases with no gene match: 5. CDR1 SNHLY and CDR2 FYNNEI come from the germline V gene. The CDR3 sequence: CASRQGSGNQPQHF. CDR3 nucleotide sequence: TGTGCCAGCCGACAGGGGTCTGGCAATCAGCCCCAGCATTTT.

The chain couples TRBV10-3 to TRBJ1-1, with D unresolved. The V end lost 6 bases, the J end lost 1 base, and 9 bases lay between the germline ends. The CDR3 spans 13 residues. The germline V gene has CDR1 ENHRY and CDR2 SYGVKD. The CDR3 loop is CAISGRRNTEAFF. In DNA, the CDR3 is TGTGCCATCAGCGGCAGGCGGAACACTGAAGCTTTCTTT.

The genes are TRBV4-2 and TRBJ2-5; D perhaps matches TRBD2 (6 bases). Germline V gene data show CDR1 as LGHNA and CDR2 as YNFKEQ. V lost 3 bases to trimming and J lost 1 base, with 9 bases between them. The CDR3 length is 14 residues. The DNA for the CDR3 is TGTGCCAGCAGCCAGATGGAGGGCCAAGAGACCCAGTACTTC. Its protein product is CASSQMEGQETQYF.

The chain is built from TRBV11-2 and TRBJ2-3, with 7 bases matching TRBD2. Trimming cost V 8 bases and J 6 bases; bases outside gene matches: 8. From germline, CDR1 is SGHAT and CDR2 FQNNGV. The length of the CDR3 is 13 residues. This CDR3 is CASRRSGADTQYF. The CDR3 DNA follows: TGTGCCAGCCGACGGAGCGGGGCCGATACGCAGTATTTT. Full variable domain (outside the CDR3, taken from reference TRBV11-2 and TRBJ2-3): EAGVAQSPRYKIIEKRQSVAFWCNPISGHATLYWYQQILGQGPKLLIQFQNNGVVDDSQLPKDRFSAERLKGVDSTLKIQPAKLEDSAVYLCASRRSGADTQYFGPGTRLTVL.

This clone showed up just once. This chain uses TRBV18 with TRBJ2-5; 7 nucleotides agree with TRBD2. The CDR3 is 15 amino acids. Germline V gene lookup returns CDR1 KGHSH and CDR2 LQKENI. The V segment lost 2 bases and the J segment 1 base; nucleotides outside the gene matches: 4. The CDR3 protein is CASSPRGTTQETQYF. The CDR3 DNA reads as TGTGCCAGCTCACCAAGAGGGACTACCCAAGAGACCCAGTACTTC.

This clone was recorded only once. This chain uses TRBV27 with TRBJ1-1; 11 positions agree with TRBD1. The V segment lost 2 bases and the J segment 11 bases; nucleotides outside the gene matches: 10. Germline loops: CDR1 MNHEY, CDR2 SMNVEV (reference sequence). This CDR3 spans 15 amino acids. In DNA, the CDR3 is TGTGCCAGCAGTTTAAAGGCCGGGACAGGGGGAAGGGCTTTCTTT. It specifies CASSLKAGTGGRAFF.

Comment on this clone: Its ends do not fully match the called genes, so a read error is possible. V usage is TRBV27 and J usage is TRBJ2-3; 8 positions match TRBD1. This CDR3 has 14 amino acids. Germline CDR1 and CDR2: MNHEY and SMNVEV (reference sequence). The CDR3 nucleotides read TGTGCCAGCAGTTTAGGACAGGGCACCGATACGCAGTATTTT. The encoded protein is CASSLGQGTDTQYF.

Comments on this clone: The junction departs from the called germline gene at one end, perhaps through a read error. The chain joins TRBV29-1 to TRBJ2-7, with 11 bases that match TRBD1. The CDR3 totals 14 residues. Germline loops: CDR1 SQVTM, CDR2 ANQGSEA. This chain's CDR3 is CSVGFKGQGAPLHF. The CDR3 DNA sequence: TGCAGCGTCGGCTTCAAAGGACAGGGGGCTCCTCTCCACTTC.